Shown below are 25 T cell receptor beta chains from a single sample sequenced in a study of beta chain features in type 1 diabetes (dated by TCRdb to 2017 to 2018). Libraries were built with the immunoSEQ multiplex PCR assay. All of the isolated RNA was reverse transcribed with the High Capacity cDNA Reverse Transcription Kit, so expressed TCRB transcripts were sequenced. TCRdb's version of the immuneACCESS table is confined to in-frame rearrangements and falls short of the full clone set. An unresolved V gene accounts for under half of the shortfall where checked; the remainder is of unknown origin. A total of 160,000 or so clones appear in this sample, approximately 12% of them only once. Jointly, the top ten make up about 2% of the sample. The specimen was central memory CD4+ T cells from blood. The receptor set was obtained from a young man in good health.

V is TRBV7-2 and J is TRBJ2-1; the D call may be TRBD1 or TRBD2 (5 bases each). The germline gives CDR1 SGHTA, CDR2 FQGNSA. This CDR3 is 15 amino acids long. V shed 8 bases and J shed 9 bases, with 23 bases lying between them. The CDR3 spells CASGVLTGTRSEQFF. The CDR3 region has the DNA TGTGCCAGCGGCGTCCTGACGGGGACCCGGAGTGAGCAGTTCTTC.

This clone was picked up many times. The junction does not match germline at one end; this may be a read error. The chain is built from TRBV14 and TRBJ2-6; D not certain. This CDR3 has 12 amino acids. The germline gives CDR1 SGHDN, CDR2 FVKESK. The CDR3 DNA follows: TGTGCCAGCAGCCAAGAACATGGAGACACGGCTTTC. Protein sequence: CASSQEHGDTAF.

This clone was seen a few times. This CDR3 is also generated by other DNA sequences in the sample. The V gene is TRBV28, the J gene TRBJ2-7, with 7 nucleotides matching TRBD1. The length of the CDR3 is 12 residues. The V and J ends lost 5 bases and 3 bases, in that order; junction bases with no gene match: 1. The V gene's germline CDR1 is MDHEN and CDR2 SYDVKM. DNA of the CDR3: TGTGCCAGCAGTCGGACAGGCTACGAGCAGTACTTC. Its translation is CASSRTGYEQYF.

The chain links TRBV9 to TRBJ1-3; no clear D gene. The CDR3 is 11 residues long. V gave up 3 bases and J gave up 10 bases, with 8 bases separating them. The germline V gene encodes CDR1 SGDLS and CDR2 YYNGEE. The CDR3 DNA reads as TGTGCCAGCAGCGCGGGAGGGACCATATATTTT. It translates to CASSAGGTIYF.

The chain couples TRBV30 to TRBJ1-6; tentative D call: TRBD1 (5 bases). CDR3 length: 15 residues. Germline CDR1 reads GTSNPN; CDR2 reads SVGIG (reference sequence). V was clipped by 7 bases and J by 6 bases, with 19 bases between them. The CDR3 loop reads CAYAPRGARNSPLHF. DNA for the CDR3: TGTGCCTACGCCCCCCGTGGGGCTCGTAATTCACCCCTCCACTTT.

This rearrangement joins TRBV7-2 to TRBJ2-6; a possible D gene is TRBD1 (6 bases). Deletions cut 8 bases from V and 2 bases from J, with 13 bases between. The CDR3 sequence is 15 residues long. The V gene's germline CDR1 is SGHTA and CDR2 FQGNSA. CDR3 nucleotides: TGTGCCAGCGCTCTAGGGGGAACTGGGGCCAACGTCCTGACTTTC. This translates into CASALGGTGANVLTF.

This clone was detected only a few times. The same CDR3 also results from other DNA sequences found in this sample. This chain joins TRBV21-1 and TRBJ2-2; the DNA was not used to check the table's D call, TRBD1. TRBV21-1 is labeled a pseudogene. CDR3 size: 13 residues. CDR3 coding DNA: TGTGCCAGCGGGCTGATGAACACCGGGGAGCTGTTTTTT. Its protein is CASGLMNTGELFF.

This clone was picked up a small number of times. The chain is built from TRBV4-1 and TRBJ2-1; 11 bases agree with TRBD2. V gave up 4 bases and J gave up 4 bases; unmatched junction bases: 6. Looked up from germline, CDR1 is MGHRA and CDR2 is YSYEKL. The CDR3 has 16 residues. The CDR3 sequence: CASSPGTSGPYNEQFF. CDR3 sequence (DNA): TGCGCCAGCAGCCCTGGGACTAGCGGTCCGTACAATGAGCAGTTCTTC.

The V call is TRBV4-1, the J call TRBJ1-2; 7 bases align to TRBD1. The V gene end was trimmed by 5 bases and the J gene end by 6 bases; junction bases not matched to a gene: 12. The CDR3 has 15 residues. Germline V lookup: CDR1 MGHRA, CDR2 YSYEKL. CDR3 amino acids: CASSNQEGAFDGYTF. The CDR3 region has the DNA TGCGCCAGCAGCAACCAAGAGGGGGCATTCGATGGCTACACCTTC.

The chain joins TRBV5-1 to TRBJ2-1; 8 bases align to TRBD1. The CDR3 totals 16 residues. Trimming at V came to 4 bases and at J to 6 bases, leaving 12 bases not matched to a gene. Germline V CDR1 and CDR2: SGHRS, YFSETQ. CDR3 sequence (DNA): TGCGCCAGCAGCCCAACGACAGGGGTTAAGGGCAATGAGCAGTTCTTC. Its protein product is CASSPTTGVKGNEQFF. Drawing the rest from reference TRBV5-1 and TRBJ2-1, the complete variable domain is KAGVTQTPRYLIKTRGQQVTLSCSPISGHRSVSWYQQTPGQGLQFLFEYFSETQRNKGNFPGRFSGRQFSNSRSEMNVSTLELGDSALYLCASSPTTGVKGNEQFFGPGTRLTVL.

This clone was recorded at least ten times. The V and J genes are TRBV7-3 and TRBJ2-1; D is undetermined. The germline gives CDR1 SGHTA, CDR2 FQGTGA. V gave up 5 bases and J gave up 10 bases, with 18 bases separating them. The CDR3 is 14 residues long. The CDR3 here is CASSPIPRSNEQFF. CDR3 in DNA: TGTGCCAGCAGCCCGATCCCTAGATCCAACGAGCAGTTCTTC.

This clone was seen a few times. This sequence joins TRBV18 and TRBJ1-2; D is undetermined. The CDR3 consists of 12 residues. Germline V gene lookup returns CDR1 KGHSH and CDR2 LQKENI. Trimming removed 6 bases at V and 4 bases at J, with 9 bases between. CDR3 region: CASSLLTYGYTF. CDR3 in DNA: TGTGCCAGCTCCCTCCTCACCTATGGCTACACCTTC.

The chain carries TRBV28 and TRBJ2-2, with a possible D match to TRBD2 (6 bases). The CDR3 contains 14 residues. CDR1 and CDR2 (germline): MDHEN, SYDVKM. Deletions cut 10 bases from V and 6 bases from J, with 18 bases between. The CDR3 loop reads CAMRGTGESGELFF. Here the CDR3 DNA reads TGTGCCATGCGCGGGACCGGTGAATCCGGGGAGCTGTTTTTT.

The chain has TRBV28 and TRBJ2-7; D call uncertain. The CDR3 extends over 13 amino acids. V shed 6 bases and J shed 5 bases, with 14 bases lying between them. Germline CDR1 is MDHEN and CDR2 is SYDVKM. This CDR3 reads CASSGLQQNEQYF. The CDR3 DNA reads TGTGCCAGCAGCGGTTTGCAGCAGAACGAGCAGTACTTC.

This clone has just a few counts. The rearrangement links TRBV4-3 to TRBJ1-2, with 7 nucleotides matching TRBD1. Germline trimming cut 5 bases from V and 4 bases from J; bases unmatched to any gene: 10. There are 15 residues in the CDR3. Per germline, CDR1 LGHNA and CDR2 YSLEER. This chain's CDR3 is CASSGHRGFSYGYTF. The CDR3 bases are TGCGCCAGCAGCGGTCACAGGGGATTTAGCTATGGCTACACCTTC.

The chain joins TRBV5-4 to TRBJ2-3; 9 nucleotides match TRBD2. This CDR3 spans 15 amino acids. Per the germline V gene, CDR1 is SGHNT and CDR2 is YYREEE (reference sequence). J was trimmed by 1 base and V by 4 bases; bases with no gene match: 4. The CDR3 here is CASSALAGGTDTQYF. CDR3 DNA sequence: TGTGCCAGCAGCGCACTAGCGGGCGGCACAGATACGCAGTATTTT.

This clone occurred a few times. The chain uses TRBV30 and TRBJ1-1; D remains unclear. Trimming pared 1 base from V and 9 bases from J, leaving 9 bases between. From germline, CDR1 is GTSNPN and CDR2 SVGIG (reference sequence). The CDR3 spans 11 residues. The CDR3 DNA follows: TGTGCCTGGAGTGCGTCTGACAAAGCTTTCTTT. Protein product: CAWSASDKAFF.

This clone was picked up many times. Additional DNA sequences in this sample encode the identical CDR3. This chain joins TRBV7-9 and TRBJ1-2; D possibly corresponds to TRBD1 (5 bases). Trimming pared 4 bases from V and 6 bases from J, leaving 9 bases between. CDR3 length: 12 residues. The germline gives CDR1 SEHNR, CDR2 FQNEAQ (reference sequence). The CDR3 sequence is CASSSQGDGYTF. The CDR3 DNA follows: TGTGCCAGCAGCTCGCAGGGAGATGGCTACACCTTC.

This clone was seen a handful of times. Other nucleotide sequences in the sample specify the same CDR3. The chain carries TRBV18 and TRBJ2-3; TRBD2 matches at 8 bases. The trim removed 6 bases at V and 4 bases at J, leaving 3 bases unmatched. The germline V gene has CDR1 KGHSH and CDR2 LQKENI. CDR3 length equals 13 residues. The CDR3 sequence: CASSPGGADTQYF. CDR3 in DNA: TGTGCCAGCTCGCCCGGGGGGGCAGATACGCAGTATTTT. Looking up the rest from reference TRBV18 and TRBJ2-3 gives the full variable domain: NAGVMQNPRHLVRRRGQEARLRCSPMKGHSHVYWYRQLPEEGLKFMVYLQKENIIDESGMPKERFSAEFPKEGPSILRIQQVVRGDSAAYFCASSPGGADTQYFGPGTRLTVL.

This clone was seen only a few times. The gene calls are TRBV18 and TRBJ2-7; TRBD2 aligns across 10 bases. The CDR3 spans 15 residues. V trimming: 3 bases; J trimming: 2 bases; junction bases outside the gene matches: 4. CDR1 and CDR2 from the germline V gene are KGHSH and LQKENI. The CDR3: CASSPSLAGTYEQYF. Written as DNA, the CDR3 is TGTGCCAGCTCACCCTCACTAGCGGGGACCTACGAGCAGTACTTC.

This clone was seen only a few times. The chain recombines TRBV6-6 with TRBJ1-2; 10 bases map to TRBD1. CDR1 MNHNY and CDR2 SVGAGI come from the germline V gene (reference sequence). V shed 6 bases and J 4 bases; nucleotides not matched to a gene: 8. The CDR3 loop spans 15 amino acids. CDR3 region: CASRGTGEYSYGYTF. In DNA, the CDR3 is TGTGCCAGCAGGGGGACAGGGGAGTATAGCTATGGCTACACCTTC.

This clone appeared a few times. The chain carries TRBV28 and TRBJ2-7, with 10 bases matching TRBD2. This CDR3 comprises 15 residues. Germline V gene data show CDR1 as MDHEN and CDR2 as SYDVKM. V trimming: 5 bases; J trimming: 1 base; junction bases outside the gene matches: 5. The CDR3: CASSRGLAVSYEQYF. The CDR3 coding sequence is TGTGCCAGCAGTAGAGGACTAGCGGTTTCCTACGAGCAGTACTTC.

This clone was observed a handful of times. V gene TRBV29-1 combines with J gene TRBJ2-2, with 8 bases matching TRBD1. The germline V gene has CDR1 SQVTM and CDR2 ANQGSEA. V trimming: 7 bases; J trimming: 3 bases; junction bases outside the gene matches: 1. The CDR3 runs 12 residues. CDR3 nucleotides: TGCAGCGGACAGGGGCACACCGGGGAGCTGTTTTTT. It translates to CSGQGHTGELFF.

This clone was picked up a small number of times. The chain recombines TRBV18 with TRBJ1-1; 10 positions agree with TRBD1. The CDR3 runs to 13 residues. CDR1 is KGHSH, CDR2 LQKENI, per germline. V shed 5 bases, J shed 5 bases, and the junction held 2 bases outside the gene matches. CDR3 region: CASSRDRGTEAFF. The DNA of the CDR3 is TGTGCCAGCTCAAGGGACAGGGGTACTGAAGCTTTCTTT.

J is TRBJ2-5 and V is TRBV28, with D possibly matching TRBD1 (6 bases). Trimming left V 4 bases short and J 4 bases short, with 10 bases between. Germline CDR1 and CDR2: MDHEN and SYDVKM. This CDR3 spans 13 amino acids. CDR3 residues: CASSYPDRETQYF. The CDR3 nucleotides read TGTGCCAGCAGTTATCCGGACAGAGAGACCCAGTACTTC. Looking up the rest from reference TRBV28 and TRBJ2-5 gives the full variable domain: DVKVTQSSRYLVKRTGEKVFLECVQDMDHENMFWYRQDPGLGLRLIYFSYDVKMKEKGDIPEGYSVSREKKERFSLILESASTNQTSMYLCASSYPDRETQYFGPGTRLLVL.